The text below deals with one T cell receptor beta chain. The length of the CDR3 is 14 residues. Trimming left V 2 bases short and J 4 bases short, with 10 bases between. The germline gives CDR1 MNHEY, CDR2 SMNVEV (reference sequence). The assay was immunoSEQ multiplex PCR, and TCRdb's table has in-frame clones only and misses some. The data contain about 62,000 clones, 79% of them singletons. This sample was taken from a study of OX40 agonist ivuxolimab in advanced cancers. Study information: Ivuxolimab is an agonistic anti-OX40 (CD134) antibody, and patients were treated with it. One hepatocellular carcinoma and a couple of cutaneous melanoma patients partially responded.

The chain combines TRBV27 with TRBJ2-3; D is uncertain. The TCR sequence derives from an adult with an advanced solid tumor such as melanoma, head and neck, liver or kidney cancer. Source: CD4+ or CD8+ T cells sorted from blood, taken in a trial of the OX40 agonist ivuxolimab. In DNA, the CDR3 is TGTGCCAGCAGTTTAGTACTGTCGGCAGATACGCAGTATTTT. This translates into CASSLVLSADTQYF.